This TCR beta chain appears in the sequencing data of a study of long-term antiretroviral therapy in people with HIV. The assay used was immunoSEQ (version v3.0), run at survey level. This table comes from immunoSEQ multiplex PCR, and its TCRdb copy is limited to in-frame clones, with some not included. In the table there are about 32,000 clones, roughly 94% of which are singletons. CDR3 length: 15 residues. The germline V gene has CDR1 SEHNR and CDR2 FQNEAQ (reference sequence). Between the trimmed V and J ends, which lost 3 bases and 5 bases, there was a span of 16 bases. Sequenced here: unsorted PBMCs, sampled 4.1 years after starting antiretroviral therapy. This sequence originates from a woman aged 50 to 60 with HIV. The chain couples TRBV7-9 to TRBJ1-1; D remains ambiguous. The CDR3 nucleotides read TGTGCCAGCAGCTTTATGGACCCCACCGAAACTGAAGCTTTCTTT. Translation gives CASSFMDPTETEAFF.